This T cell receptor beta chain was observed in a study of shared clonotypes between healthy human individuals. Division of CD4+ cells produced a CD45RA+ naive subset and a CD45RA-negative memory subset. Study conclusions and caveats: In the sorted subsets, rarefaction showed sequencing was incomplete despite large depth. Sample collection involved blood only; tissue repertoires are likely different.

Deletions cut 5 bases from V and 5 bases from J, with 16 bases between. The length of the CDR3 is 14 residues. Germline V gene sequence: CDR1 MNHEY, CDR2 SMNVEV (reference sequence). Profiled with immunoSEQ multiplex PCR; TCRdb holds only in-frame clones, not every one. In the table there are under 650,000 clones, around 96% of which are singletons. Notes on this clone: Antigen: not known.

The clonotype originates from a woman aged 25 to 39 in good health. The material sequenced was naive CD4+ T cells sorted from blood. The subset here: CD45RA+ positively selected. This chain joins TRBV27 and TRBJ2-7; weak D call: TRBD2 (6 bases). For the CDR3, the DNA is TGTGCCAGCAGTCCCGGAGGGCCGGTCCACGAGCAGTACTTC. This gives the protein CASSPGGPVHEQYF.